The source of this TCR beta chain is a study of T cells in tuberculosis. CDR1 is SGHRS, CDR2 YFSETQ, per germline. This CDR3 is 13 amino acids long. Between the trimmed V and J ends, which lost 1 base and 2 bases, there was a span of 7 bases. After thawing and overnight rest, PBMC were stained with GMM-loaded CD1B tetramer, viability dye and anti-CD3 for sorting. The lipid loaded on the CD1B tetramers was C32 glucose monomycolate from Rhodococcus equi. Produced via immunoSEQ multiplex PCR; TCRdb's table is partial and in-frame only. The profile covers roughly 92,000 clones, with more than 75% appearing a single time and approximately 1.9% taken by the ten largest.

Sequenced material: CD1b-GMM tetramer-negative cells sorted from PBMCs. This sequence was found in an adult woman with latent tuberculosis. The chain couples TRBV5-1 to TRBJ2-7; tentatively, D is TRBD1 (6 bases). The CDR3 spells CASSLTGTYEQYF. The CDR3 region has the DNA TGCGCCAGCAGCTTGACAGGGACCTACGAGCAGTACTTC.